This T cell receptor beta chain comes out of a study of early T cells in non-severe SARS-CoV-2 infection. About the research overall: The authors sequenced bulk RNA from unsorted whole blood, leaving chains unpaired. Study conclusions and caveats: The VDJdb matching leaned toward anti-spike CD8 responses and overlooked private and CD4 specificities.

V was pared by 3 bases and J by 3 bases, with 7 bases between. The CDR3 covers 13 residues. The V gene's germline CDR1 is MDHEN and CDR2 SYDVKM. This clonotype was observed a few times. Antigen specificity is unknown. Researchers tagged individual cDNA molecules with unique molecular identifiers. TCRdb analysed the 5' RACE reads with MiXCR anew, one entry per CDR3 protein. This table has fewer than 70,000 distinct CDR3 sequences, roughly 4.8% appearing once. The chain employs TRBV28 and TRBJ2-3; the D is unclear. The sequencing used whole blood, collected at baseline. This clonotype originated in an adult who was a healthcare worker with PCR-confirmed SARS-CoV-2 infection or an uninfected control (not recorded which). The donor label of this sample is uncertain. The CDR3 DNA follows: TGTGCCAGCAGTTTTAGGGCGACAGATACGCAGTATTTT. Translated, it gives CASSFRATDTQYF. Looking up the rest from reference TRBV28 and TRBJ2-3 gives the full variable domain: DVKVTQSSRYLVKRTGEKVFLECVQDMDHENMFWYRQDPGLGLRLIYFSYDVKMKEKGDIPEGYSVSREKKERFSLILESASTNQTSMYLCASSFRATDTQYFGPGTRLTVL.